This T cell receptor (beta chain) was obtained from a study of long-term antiretroviral therapy in people with HIV. The study, taken as a whole, reports: Across all time points, the repertoire was dominated by clones that expanded before ART. Nothing was known about ART adherence, viral resistance or changes in therapy. Blood in the study was drawn between the mid-2000s and the late 2010s, possibly under older ART regimens, which may be less effective than current ones.

This was the immunoSEQ v3.0 assay at survey level. Assay: immunoSEQ multiplex PCR; the TCRdb copy retains only in-frame clones and omits some. This sample carries 35,000 to 45,000 clones, roughly 87% of them seen once, and the ten largest clones take 6.2%. Remarks on this clone: The antigen remains undetermined.

Germline trimming cut 4 bases from V and 2 bases from J; bases unmatched to any gene: 19. The CDR3 loop spans 21 amino acids. CDR1 LNHDA and CDR2 SQIVND come from the germline V gene (reference sequence). The V gene is TRBV19, the J gene TRBJ1-5; 11 bases fit TRBD1. This specimen consisted of unsorted PBMCs, obtained 1 year after starting antiretroviral therapy. The receptor's source is a man younger than 35 with HIV. The CDR3 here is CASSTDPRRDRGLRRNQPQHF. CDR3 DNA: TGTGCCAGTAGTACAGATCCGAGGCGGGACAGGGGGTTAAGGCGCAATCAGCCCCAGCATTTT.